This TCR beta chain was profiled in a study of blood T cell repertoires in COVID-19. Overall study context: There were acute and convalescent COVID-19 samples, and they came from the United States, Italy and Spain. Nucleic acid was either cDNA or gDNA, and it came from T cells, B-cell-depleted T cells, or PBMCs.

CDR3 length equals 14 residues. The V gene lost 9 bases and the J gene lost 6 bases, with 19 bases spanning the gap. Germline-derived CDR1 and CDR2 are SGDLS and YYNGEE. In the authors' workflow: Estimated nucleated cell counts came from reference gene primer amplification. Clones were read by immunoSEQ multiplex PCR, and TCRdb kept only the in-frame ones, dropping some. From that table come the V and J calls and clone size; the DNA was used to work out D and trimming. The sample contains around 15,000 clones, 70% to 90% of which appear only once. The chain recombines TRBV9 with TRBJ2-1; the D gene is possibly TRBD2 (6 bases). The sample taken for sequencing was peripheral blood. The receptor was isolated from a man aged 40-49 years with active or convalescent COVID-19. CDR3 region: CATLWGGGRNEQFF. The CDR3 DNA sequence: TGTGCCACCCTTTGGGGAGGAGGCCGCAATGAGCAGTTCTTC.